The 26 T cell receptor beta chains below were found in one sample sequenced in a study of shared clonotypes between healthy human individuals. Produced via immunoSEQ multiplex PCR; TCRdb's table is partial and in-frame only. This table has about 520,000 clones, 78% appearing once. The sequenced sample was PBMCs. These receptors originate from a woman aged 40 to 50 in good health. Some clones in this sample may be carry-over from other donors' samples.

The genes are TRBV28 and TRBJ2-1, with a possible D match to TRBD2 (5 bases). CDR1 is MDHEN, CDR2 SYDVKM, per germline. The V end lost 8 bases, the J end lost 0 bases, and 14 bases lay between the germline ends. The CDR3 length is 15 residues. The CDR3 loop is CASAFSASSYNEQFF. The CDR3 coding sequence is TGTGCCAGCGCCTTTAGCGCCAGCTCCTACAATGAGCAGTTCTTC.

J is TRBJ2-5 and V is TRBV10-3; the match to TRBD1 covers 8 bases. CDR1 and CDR2 (germline): ENHRY, SYGVKD. After removal of 2 bases from V and 1 base from J, the junction contained 0 bases not matched to a gene. This CDR3 is 14 amino acids long. The CDR3 bases are TGTGCCATCAGTGAGGACAGGGGCCAAGAGACCCAGTACTTC. Amino acid sequence: CAISEDRGQETQYF.

CDR3 in amino acids: CASSYSAEGGNTIYF. The CDR3 bases are TGTGCCAGCAGTTACTCTGCGGAAGGTGGAAACACCATATATTTT. The rearrangement joins TRBV6-6 to TRBJ1-3; no clear D gene. V was cut by 0 bases and J by 3 bases, with 9 bases left in between. The CDR3 is made up of 15 amino acids. Germline CDR1 MNHNY, CDR2 SVGAGI (reference sequence).

This chain links TRBV10-3 with TRBJ2-1; the D is unclear. Trimming shortened V by 7 bases and J by 7 bases, and 17 bases separated the two germline ends. The CDR3 runs 14 residues. The germline CDR1 and CDR2 sequences are ENHRY and SYGVKD. As DNA, the CDR3 is TGTGCCATCAACCCCCGGTGGTGGGGTAATGAGCAGTTCTTC. Translation gives CAINPRWWGNEQFF.

The J gene is TRBJ2-3, the V gene TRBV5-6; a possible D gene is TRBD2 (6 bases). This CDR3 region has 16 residues. The V end was cut by 2 bases, the J end by 4 bases, with 17 bases between. Germline V gene lookup returns CDR1 SGHDT and CDR2 YYEEEE. The DNA of the CDR3 is TGTGCCAGCAGCTTCGGACTATTTGGGGCCCCAGATACGCAGTATTTT. Protein sequence: CASSFGLFGAPDTQYF.

V and J are TRBV6-5 and TRBJ1-4; no reliable D call. The V and J ends lost 4 bases and 8 bases respectively, with 11 bases between them. The CDR3 consists of 13 residues. Germline values: CDR1 MNHEY, CDR2 SVGAGI. For the CDR3, the DNA is TGTGCCAGCAGTTCGGGCTCAGGAGAAAAACTGTTTTTT. Translation gives CASSSGSGEKLFF.

This chain uses TRBV28 with TRBJ2-7; D is unclear. Trimming cost V 4 bases and J 3 bases, with 7 bases left between them. The CDR3 runs to 12 residues. Germline V lookup: CDR1 MDHEN, CDR2 SYDVKM. This chain's CDR3 is CASSYQHYEQYF. In nucleotides, the CDR3 is TGTGCCAGCAGTTATCAACACTACGAGCAGTACTTC.

A note on this clone: Other DNA sequences in the sample encode the same CDR3. V usage is TRBV11-2 and J usage is TRBJ2-5; the D gene is possibly TRBD1 (5 bases). The DNA end lines up better with TRBJ2-7; the J call may be wrong. The CDR3 length is 13 residues. The germline V gene has CDR1 SGHAT and CDR2 FQNNGV. CDR3 sequence reads: CASSLQGSYEQYF. The CDR3, as DNA: TGTGCCAGCAGCTTGCAGGGCTCCTACGAGCAGTACTTC.

The J gene is TRBJ2-3, the V gene TRBV7-9; TRBD2 might be the D (6 bases). This CDR3 contains 13 residues. V shed 2 bases and J shed 4 bases, with 7 bases lying between them. Germline V gives CDR1 SEHNR, CDR2 FQNEAQ (reference sequence). CDR3 DNA: TGTGCCAGCAGCTTACGGGGGTCAGATACGCAGTATTTT. Its protein product is CASSLRGSDTQYF.

CDR3 bases: TGTGCCAGTAGATTGACAGGGCCCATGGGCGGGGAGACCCAGTACTTC. Its protein product is CASRLTGPMGGETQYF. The gene calls are TRBV19 and TRBJ2-5; 7 bases fit TRBD1. Germline CDR1 LNHDA, CDR2 SQIVND (reference sequence). Trimming cost V 6 bases and J 5 bases; bases outside gene matches: 15. The CDR3 extends over 16 amino acids.

The table lists this clone with a few counts. The genes are TRBV15 and TRBJ1-2; 9 bases agree with TRBD1. V trimming: 1 base; J trimming: 4 bases; junction bases outside the gene matches: 4. The CDR3 contains 15 residues. Germline assignment: CDR1 LNHNV and CDR2 YYDKDF (reference sequence). CDR3 DNA sequence: TGTGCCACCAGCAGAGGGACAGGGGACGGCTATGGCTACACCTTC. This codes for CATSRGTGDGYGYTF.

Only one count was recorded for this clone. This chain links TRBV7-2 with TRBJ2-6, with 8 bases aligning to TRBD2. CDR3 length: 15 residues. The J segment lost 3 bases and the V segment lost 6 bases, leaving 4 bases of the junction unmatched. The germline V gene encodes CDR1 SGHTA and CDR2 FQGNSA. The CDR3 sequence is CASSRTSFGANVLTF. Written as DNA, the CDR3 is TGTGCCAGCAGTCGGACTAGCTTTGGGGCCAACGTCCTGACTTTC.

This sequence joins TRBV28 and TRBJ1-2; D not certain. The germline gives CDR1 MDHEN, CDR2 SYDVKM. The CDR3 consists of 14 residues. The V gene lost 8 bases and the J gene lost 4 bases, with 17 bases spanning the gap. The CDR3: CASRQGLVVYGYTF. CDR3 sequence (DNA): TGTGCCAGCCGCCAAGGACTTGTCGTCTATGGCTACACCTTC.

The chain links TRBV7-3 to TRBJ2-1; 13 bases align to TRBD2. Germline V gives CDR1 SGHTA, CDR2 FQGTGA. V shed 4 bases, J shed 8 bases, and the junction held 5 bases outside the gene matches. The CDR3 totals 15 residues. The chain's CDR3 is CASSYGLAGVDEQFF. DNA for the CDR3: TGTGCCAGCAGCTACGGACTAGCGGGAGTTGATGAGCAGTTCTTC.

As DNA, the CDR3 is TGCAGTGCTCCGCGACAGGACGAGCAGTACTTC. Protein sequence: CSAPRQDEQYF. The V gene is TRBV20-1, the J gene TRBJ2-7; weak D call: TRBD1 (6 bases). V gave up 5 bases and J gave up 5 bases, with 10 bases separating them. CDR1 is DFQATT, CDR2 SNEGSKA, per germline (reference sequence). CDR3 length equals 11 residues.

The V gene is TRBV20-1, the J gene TRBJ1-1; TRBD1 aligns across 8 bases. This CDR3 is built from 9 residues. The V and J ends lost 5 bases and 10 bases, in that order; junction bases with no gene match: 0. Germline V gene sequence: CDR1 DFQATT, CDR2 SNEGSKA (reference sequence). The CDR3: CSAGQGAFF. Here the CDR3 DNA reads TGCAGTGCTGGACAGGGAGCTTTCTTT.

The chain has TRBV11-2 and TRBJ2-2; 12 nucleotides line up with TRBD2. There are 16 residues in the CDR3. In germline, CDR1 is SGHAT, CDR2 FQNNGV. V lost 2 bases to trimming and J lost 7 bases; unmatched junction nucleotides: 5. CDR3 amino acids: CASSLLAGGPIGELFF. DNA of the CDR3: TGTGCCAGCAGCTTACTAGCGGGAGGGCCTATCGGGGAGCTGTTTTTT.

The genes are TRBV6-5 and TRBJ2-7; D is ambiguous. Per germline, CDR1 MNHEY and CDR2 SVGAGI. V was cut by 0 bases and J by 5 bases, with 11 bases left in between. The CDR3 length is 14 residues. This CDR3 reads CASSYSMQSHEQYF. The CDR3 DNA sequence: TGTGCCAGCAGTTACTCGATGCAGTCCCACGAGCAGTACTTC.

The chain employs TRBV5-4 and TRBJ2-1, with D perhaps TRBD2 (6 bases). This CDR3 has 15 residues. Trimming pared 4 bases from V and 7 bases from J, leaving 18 bases between. Germline loops: CDR1 SGHNT, CDR2 YYREEE (reference sequence). CDR3 amino acids: CASSPDGTQGNEQFF. The CDR3 nucleotides are TGTGCCAGCAGCCCGGATGGGACTCAAGGGAATGAGCAGTTCTTC.

A few counts support this clone. V and J are TRBV28 and TRBJ1-2; 7 bases are a match to TRBD1. Germline values: CDR1 MDHEN, CDR2 SYDVKM. Trimming at V came to 8 bases and at J to 2 bases, leaving 5 bases not matched to a gene. This CDR3 is built from 13 residues. The CDR3 nucleotides read TGTGCCAGCCGGGACAGCCGAAACTATGGCTACACCTTC. The encoded protein is CASRDSRNYGYTF.

The chain recombines TRBV28 with TRBJ1-2, with a tentative D call TRBD1 (6 bases). This CDR3 is built from 15 residues. Looked up from germline, CDR1 is MDHEN and CDR2 is SYDVKM. V shed 6 bases and J shed 7 bases, with 21 bases lying between them. The CDR3: CASSIGGGDRFGYTF. The CDR3 DNA follows: TGTGCCAGCAGCATCGGGGGGGGCGACCGGTTTGGCTACACCTTC.

The V gene is TRBV28, the J gene TRBJ1-4; TRBD1 is a possible D gene (5 bases). In germline, CDR1 is MDHEN, CDR2 SYDVKM. V lost 4 bases and J 5 bases, leaving 14 bases between the germline ends. The CDR3 is 15 residues long. Here the CDR3 reads CASSSSGTRNEKLFF. The CDR3 coding sequence is TGTGCCAGCAGTTCCTCCGGGACTCGGAATGAAAAACTGTTTTTT.

The chain has TRBV25-1 and TRBJ2-2, with 9 bases matching TRBD1. Germline V lookup: CDR1 MGHDK, CDR2 SYGVNS. Trimming at V came to 7 bases and at J to 2 bases, leaving 2 bases not matched to a gene. The CDR3 runs 14 residues. The CDR3 protein is CASTDRGNTGELFF. The DNA of the CDR3 is TGTGCCAGCACGGACAGGGGTAACACCGGGGAGCTGTTTTTT.

The chain combines TRBV30 with TRBJ1-6; TRBD1 agrees at 9 bases. Germline lookup yields CDR1 GTSNPN and CDR2 SVGIG (reference sequence). Losses at the gene ends were 5 bases for V and 11 bases for J; bases not matched to a gene: 13. The CDR3 is 15 residues long. In nucleotides, the CDR3 is TGTGCCTGGGAGGACAGGGGAGGAGCGGATCCACCCCTCCACTTT. Its protein product is CAWEDRGGADPPLHF.

The chain has TRBV4-1 and TRBJ2-3; TRBD2 aligns across 8 bases. Trimming cost V 0 bases and J 2 bases; bases outside gene matches: 7. CDR3 length: 17 residues. Germline CDR1 MGHRA, CDR2 YSYEKL. CDR3 bases: TGCGCCAGCAGCCAAGATTCTACTAGCGGAGTCACAGATACGCAGTATTTT. It is translated as CASSQDSTSGVTDTQYF.

This clone was observed once. The rearrangement joins TRBV27 to TRBJ2-7; possibly TRBD2 for D (5 bases). CDR1 and CDR2 (germline): MNHEY, SMNVEV (reference sequence). V lost 6 bases to trimming and J lost 1 base, with 10 bases between them. The CDR3 has 13 residues. The CDR3 protein is CASSLRESYEQYF. CDR3 DNA: TGTGCCAGCAGCTTAAGGGAGTCCTACGAGCAGTACTTC.